Shown below are 10 T cell receptor beta chains from a single sample sequenced in a study of shared clonotypes between healthy human individuals. The table came from immunoSEQ multiplex PCR; TCRdb's copy has only in-frame clones and leaves some out. The sample has around 100,000 clones, approximately 70% seen once. The sample consisted of memory CD8+ T cells sorted from blood. Subset indicated: CD45RO+ cells pooled with CCR7-negative TemRA cells. These receptors were collected from a woman aged 25 to 39 in good health.

The chain has TRBV5-6 and TRBJ2-5, with D uncertain. The end of the DNA is better explained by TRBJ2-7, so the J call may be wrong. This CDR3 is built from 14 residues. Germline V gene data show CDR1 as SGHDT and CDR2 as YYEEEE. CDR3 residues: CASSPSADKLEQYF. CDR3 nucleotides: TGTGCCAGCAGCCCTTCGGCAGATAAGCTCGAGCAGTACTTC.

The V and J genes are TRBV5-1 and TRBJ2-3; D remains unclear. CDR1 SGHRS and CDR2 YFSETQ come from the germline V gene. This CDR3 comprises 12 residues. V lost 3 bases and J lost 6, with 8 bases in between. The CDR3 bases are TGCGCCAGCAGCTCTTCGCTGGATACGCAGTATTTT. This gives the protein CASSSSLDTQYF.

This clone has at least ten counts. The chain carries TRBV15 and TRBJ2-7; no clear D gene. The germline V gene has CDR1 LNHNV and CDR2 YYDKDF (reference sequence). Trimming cost V 3 bases and J 5 bases, with 17 bases left between them. This CDR3 has 15 amino acids. CDR3 sequence: CATSRDGEAMNEQYF. As DNA, the CDR3 is TGTGCCACCAGCAGGGACGGAGAGGCGATGAACGAGCAGTACTTC.

The CDR3 DNA follows: TGTGCCAGCGGTGGAGACGCCGGGGAGCTGTTTTTT. Encoded protein: CASGGDAGELFF. The J gene is TRBJ2-2, the V gene TRBV9; D is undetermined. Germline CDR1 reads SGDLS; CDR2 reads YYNGEE. Trimming shortened V by 7 bases and J by 6 bases, and 10 bases separated the two germline ends. The CDR3 is 12 amino acids. The full variable domain, its missing parts supplied by reference TRBV9 and TRBJ2-2, is DSGVTQTPKHLITATGQRVTLRCSPRSGDLSVYWYQQSLDQGLQFLIQYYNGEERAKGNILERFSAQQFPDLHSELNLSSLELGDSALYFCASGGDAGELFFGEGSRLTVL.

The gene calls are TRBV18 and TRBJ2-7; maybe TRBD2 (6 bases). The V gene's germline CDR1 is KGHSH and CDR2 LQKENI. This CDR3 contains 15 residues. Trimming cost V 3 bases and J 1 base, with 13 bases left between them. The CDR3 DNA reads as TGTGCCAGCTCACCTGGAGCGGGTGAATCCTACGAGCAGTACTTC. This gives the protein CASSPGAGESYEQYF. Full variable domain (missing parts from reference TRBV18 and TRBJ2-7): NAGVMQNPRHLVRRRGQEARLRCSPMKGHSHVYWYRQLPEEGLKFMVYLQKENIIDESGMPKERFSAEFPKEGPSILRIQQVVRGDSAAYFCASSPGAGESYEQYFGPGTRLTVT.

This clone turned up a few times. The gene calls are TRBV4-1 and TRBJ2-5; a possible D gene is TRBD2 (5 bases). The J call is in doubt because the DNA end fits TRBJ2-7 better. The germline V gene has CDR1 MGHRA and CDR2 YSYEKL. The CDR3 has 16 residues. The CDR3 sequence is CASSPLVANGMYEQYF. CDR3 nucleotides: TGCGCCAGCAGCCCCCTAGTAGCGAATGGGATGTACGAGCAGTACTTC.

V is TRBV6-1 and J is TRBJ2-7, with D tentatively TRBD2 (5 bases). Germline values: CDR1 MNHNS, CDR2 SASEGT. The V and J ends lost 4 bases and 3 bases respectively, with 10 bases between them. CDR3 size: 13 residues. The CDR3 protein is CASSGSRVYEQYF. In DNA form, the CDR3 reads TGTGCCAGCAGTGGGTCGCGGGTCTACGAGCAGTACTTC.

V gene TRBV11-2 combines with J gene TRBJ1-1; a possible D gene is TRBD1 (6 bases). The CDR3 is made up of 19 amino acids. Between the trimmed V and J ends, which lost 9 bases and 0 bases, there was a span of 29 bases. Germline values: CDR1 SGHAT, CDR2 FQNNGV. DNA for the CDR3: TGTGCCAGTCGGAACTTGGGGGCCTCCGGCGTTGTGTTGAACACTGAAGCTTTCTTT. Residues: CASRNLGASGVVLNTEAFF.

This clone was observed a few times. The CDR3 is CASSLTGISYEQYF. In DNA, the CDR3 is TGTGCCAGCAGCTTGACCGGGATCTCCTACGAGCAGTACTTC. This sequence joins TRBV5-6 and TRBJ2-7; tentative D call: TRBD2 (5 bases). The CDR3 covers 14 residues. Germline CDR1 and CDR2: SGHDT and YYEEEE. V lost 1 base to trimming and J lost 0 bases, with 8 bases between them.

This rearrangement joins TRBV28 to TRBJ1-3; D not resolved. Trimming removed 3 bases from V and 3 bases from J, with 6 bases in between. This CDR3 has 13 residues. The germline V gene has CDR1 MDHEN and CDR2 SYDVKM. The CDR3 DNA sequence: TGTGCCAGCAGTTTTTTGGGTGGAAACACCATATATTTT. Amino acid sequence: CASSFLGGNTIYF.